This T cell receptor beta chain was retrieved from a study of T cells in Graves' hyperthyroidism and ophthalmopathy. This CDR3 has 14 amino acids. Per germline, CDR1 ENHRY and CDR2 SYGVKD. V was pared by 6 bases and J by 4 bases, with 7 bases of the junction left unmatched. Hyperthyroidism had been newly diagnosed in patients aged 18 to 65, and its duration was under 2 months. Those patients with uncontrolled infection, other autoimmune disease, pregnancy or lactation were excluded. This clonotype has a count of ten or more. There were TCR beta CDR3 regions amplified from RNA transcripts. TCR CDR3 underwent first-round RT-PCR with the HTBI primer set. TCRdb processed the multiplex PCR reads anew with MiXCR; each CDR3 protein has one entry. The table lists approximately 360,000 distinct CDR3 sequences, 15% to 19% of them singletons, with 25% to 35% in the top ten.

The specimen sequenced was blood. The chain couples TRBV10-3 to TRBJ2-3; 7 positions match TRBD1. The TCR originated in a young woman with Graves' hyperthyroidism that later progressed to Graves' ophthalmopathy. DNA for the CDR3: TGTGCCATCAGCCCACGGGACAGCCCAGATACGCAGTATTTT. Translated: CAISPRDSPDTQYF.